This T cell receptor (beta chain) comes out of a study of blood T cells in healthy people across ages (dated by TCRdb to the mid-2010s). With respect to the entire study: In model experiments, template switching captured about one uniquely barcoded TCR beta cDNA molecule for every two T cells. The study measured age-related changes in TCR beta repertoire diversity using deep sequencing normalized with unique cDNA molecular identifiers. The donors were divided into four age groups: young (average around 16 years), middle-aged (about 40), aged (approximately 62) and long-lived (about 90). Donors of different ages were randomly distributed across sequencing lanes to avoid experimental bias. Two additional independent replicas of 1 million unique cDNA reads from the same blood draw were analyzed for two donors (one aged 18 to 30 and one aged 80 or older). The paper as a whole reports these results and caveats: As age increased, observed TCR beta diversity per million T cells dropped in a roughly linear way, and a significant reduction was already evident by age 40. Donor CMV infection status was unknown, potentially confounding age-related changes in expanded clonotypes. The percentage of naive T cells measured by flow cytometry correlated strongly with observed TCR beta diversity. Total diversity estimates from one million sequenced T cells were considered lower bounds and underestimates. Compared with the aged group, the long-lived group had more naive CD4+ T cells, fewer expanded clones and increased TCR diversity, suggesting age selection. Conclusive comparison of naive and antigen-experienced compartments was prevented by the profiling of bulk unsorted PBMCs.

This clonotype was detected only a few times. Its antigen is not yet known. Per-nucleotide qualities are absent, and no much larger clonotype sits a single base away. The CDR3 numbers 14 residues from cysteine through phenylalanine. The kept DNA is CDR3 alone, 42 bases in frame from the first base. Cut back by 6 bases and 0 bases, the V and J ends lie 14 bases apart. Sequences SQVTM (CDR1) and ANQGSEA (CDR2) are obtained from the germline V gene. The library came from 5' RACE. The instrument was an Illumina HiSeq 2500. A second about 7 to 11 cycle PCR used a sample-barcoded 5' primer and a J-beta primer mix. A template-switch 5' adaptor carrying 12 random nucleotides introduced a unique molecular identifier onto each TCR beta cDNA molecule. At least 2.5 million CDR3-containing paired-end reads were obtained from each sample. First-strand cDNA synthesis was performed from all RNA using the Mint cDNA synthesis kit, with priming by a TRBC-specific oligonucleotide. All cDNA was treated with uracil-DNA glycosylase and then went through a first 18-cycle PCR with the universal primers M1SS and BC2_uni_R. As for the original processing: For normalization, 1 million high-quality reads, each with a distinct molecular identifier, were randomly selected from each sample. Instead of being binned into consensus sequences, reads with shared molecular identifiers were discarded. MiTCR, run with a Q25 quality threshold and the strictest error-elimination algorithm, handled CDR3 identification, clonotype clustering and error correction. Lower-bound total TCR beta diversity was estimated with a nonparametric unseen species model using Euler transformation. TCRdb reanalyzed the raw reads on its own, using fastp at Q25 for trimming and MiXCR for clone calling, and kept in-frame beta chains. Every entry covers one CDR3 protein and lists the most common genes and DNA from its rows. The V and J calls and clone size are TCRdb's, not the authors'. This sample gives about 680,000 distinct CDR3 sequences in total; about half of them show up just once. The top ten clonotypes cover roughly a third of the sample.

The approximately 39 donors, aged about 6 to 95 years, were systemically healthy Caucasian individuals from Russia. Around 10 milliliters of peripheral blood were collected from each donor into EDTA-treated Vacutainer tubes. Ficoll-Paque density-gradient centrifugation was used to isolate PBMCs, with at least 6 million per sample. Trizol reagent was used to extract total RNA from PBMCs, with at least 6 micrograms per sample. For every donor, an aliquot of PBMCs went through flow cytometry to measure the percentages of naive CD45RAhigh/CD27high T cells. The sample consisted of blood. The chain is made from TRBV29-1 and TRBJ1-1, with the D gene uncertain. The sequence derives from a woman between 55 and 75 years old in good health. This receptor carries the CDR3 CSVQLAEMNTEAFF. The nucleotide sequence is TGCAGCGTACAATTGGCAGAAATGAACACTGAAGCTTTCTTT.